This passage covers 10 T cell receptor beta chains from one sample sequenced in a study of metastatic and nonmetastatic thyroid tumors. TCRdb recomputed clones from the PCR reads via MiXCR. This repertoire shows tens of thousands of clones, roughly 3.9% found once; its top ten account for around a tenth. Thyroid surgery took place with no prior treatment in any patient. The sequenced material came from blood. All receptors derive from a female donor with papillary thyroid cancer or a benign thyroid nodule (not recorded which). Some clones in this sample may be carry-over from other donors' samples.

This clone was detected ten times or more. The chain joins TRBV12-3 or TRBV12-4 to TRBJ1-1; no clear D. CDR3 length: 15 residues. V shed 3 bases and J shed 0 bases, with 11 bases lying between them. This CDR3 is CASSFGPPMNTEAFF. Here the CDR3 DNA reads TGTGCCAGCAGTTTTGGCCCCCCTATGAACACTGAAGCTTTCTTT.

This clone was counted only a few times. This chain links TRBV6-5 with TRBJ2-7, with D tentatively TRBD2 (6 bases). CDR3 length equals 16 residues. Germline V CDR1 and CDR2: MNHEY, SVGAGI. Between the trimmed V and J ends, which lost 0 bases and 2 bases, there was a span of 14 bases. In DNA, the CDR3 is TGTGCCAGCAGTTACTCGAGGGCTAGCGCGGCCTACGAGCAGTACTTC. Protein sequence: CASSYSRASAAYEQYF.

This clone was detected ten times or more. The genes are TRBV12-3 or TRBV12-4 and TRBJ1-2; D uncertain. This CDR3 has 13 residues. The V end lost 7 bases, the J end lost 4 bases, and 13 bases lay between the germline ends. The CDR3 DNA reads as TGTGCCAGCACCTTCTCCTCCACCTATGGCTACACCTTC. It yields the protein CASTFSSTYGYTF.

In this sample, this clone turned up many times. The chain carries TRBV7-3 and TRBJ1-1; D may be TRBD1 (5 bases). CDR1 is SGHTA and CDR2 is FQGTGA in the germline V gene. This CDR3 is built from 13 residues. V was shortened by 5 bases and J by 4 bases, with 11 bases between the two germline ends. CDR3 in DNA: TGTGCCAGCAGCCTATTTGGGACCACTGAAGCTTTCTTT. Residues: CASSLFGTTEAFF.

CDR3 in amino acids: CACIVPGSNEKLFF. The CDR3, as DNA: TGTGCCTGTATTGTACCAGGGAGTAATGAAAAACTGTTTTTT. The V gene is TRBV30, the J gene TRBJ1-4; D possibly corresponds to TRBD1 (5 bases). This CDR3 is built from 14 residues. The V gene lost 6 bases and the J gene lost 4 bases, with 15 bases spanning the gap. Germline-derived CDR1 and CDR2 are GTSNPN and SVGIG (reference sequence).

The rearrangement joins TRBV6-2 or TRBV6-3 to TRBJ2-1, with D possibly matching TRBD2 (6 bases). There are 14 residues in the CDR3. From germline, CDR1 is MNHEY and CDR2 SVGEGT. Trimming removed 10 bases at V and 6 bases at J, with 19 bases between. CDR3 sequence: CATRRDMEPNEQFF. DNA for the CDR3: TGTGCCACCCGGAGGGATATGGAGCCCAATGAGCAGTTCTTC.

The chain has TRBV12-3 or TRBV12-4 and TRBJ2-1; TRBD2 is a possible D gene (5 bases). This CDR3 contains 16 residues. V lost 1 base and J 9 bases, leaving 19 bases between the germline ends. DNA of the CDR3: TGTGCCAGCAGTTTAGTAGAGACTATTAGTTTTCGTGAGCAGTTCTTC. Translation gives CASSLVETISFREQFF.

This clone was picked up many times. The CDR3: CASSIAVAAGSYEQYF. CDR3 in DNA: TGTGCCAGTAGTATAGCGGTAGCGGCAGGCTCCTACGAGCAGTACTTC. The chain recombines TRBV19 with TRBJ2-7; maybe TRBD2 (6 bases). Trimming removed 1 base at V and 0 bases at J, with 13 bases between. There are 16 residues in the CDR3. Germline lookup yields CDR1 LNHDA and CDR2 SQIVND (reference sequence).

This clone was found a few times. The chain joins TRBV10-3 to TRBJ2-1; D may correspond to TRBD1 or TRBD2 (6 bases each). Germline V gene data show CDR1 as ENHRY and CDR2 as SYGVKD. V lost 3 bases and J lost 0, with 18 bases in between. This CDR3 contains 18 residues. The CDR3 region is CAISDAPRGESSYNEQFF. As DNA, the CDR3 is TGTGCCATCAGTGACGCTCCGAGGGGGGAGAGCTCCTACAATGAGCAGTTCTTC.

As regards this clone: A junction boundary mismatches the germline segment, possibly from a read error. The chain employs TRBV6-2 or TRBV6-3 and TRBJ2-1; D not certain. CDR1 is MNHEY, CDR2 SVGEGT, per germline. The CDR3 has 10 amino acids. CDR3 sequence (DNA): TGTGCCAGTGTCTACAGTGAGCAGTTCTTC. It encodes CASVYSEQFF.